This T cell receptor beta chain was captured in a study of blood T cell repertoires in COVID-19. From germline, CDR1 is KGHDR and CDR2 SFDVKD. The CDR3 loop spans 17 amino acids. J was trimmed by 2 bases and V by 4 bases; bases with no gene match: 12. Generated by immunoSEQ multiplex PCR, the TCRdb table keeps only in-frame clones and is missing some. The sample yields around 98,000 clones, around nine tenths seen once. The receptor was isolated from a man between 70 and 80 years old with acute or convalescent COVID-19. Sequenced material: peripheral blood. V usage is TRBV24-1 and J usage is TRBJ1-2, with 7 positions matching TRBD1. In DNA form, the CDR3 reads TGTGCCACCAGTGACGCCGGGACAGCTGGGCTGAACTATGGCTACACCTTC. This codes for CATSDAGTAGLNYGYTF.